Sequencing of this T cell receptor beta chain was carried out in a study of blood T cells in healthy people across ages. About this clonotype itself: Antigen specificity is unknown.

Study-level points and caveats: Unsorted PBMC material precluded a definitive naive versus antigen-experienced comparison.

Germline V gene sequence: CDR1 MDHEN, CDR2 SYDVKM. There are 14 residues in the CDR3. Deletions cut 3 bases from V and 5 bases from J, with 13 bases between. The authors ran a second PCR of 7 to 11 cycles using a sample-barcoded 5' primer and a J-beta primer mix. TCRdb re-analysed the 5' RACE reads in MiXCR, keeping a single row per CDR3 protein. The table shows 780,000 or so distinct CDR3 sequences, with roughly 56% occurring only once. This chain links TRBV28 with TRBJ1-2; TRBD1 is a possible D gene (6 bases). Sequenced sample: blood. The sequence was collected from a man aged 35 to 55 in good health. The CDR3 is CASSFHTGNYGYTF. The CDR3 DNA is TGTGCCAGCAGTTTCCACACAGGGAATTATGGCTACACCTTC.